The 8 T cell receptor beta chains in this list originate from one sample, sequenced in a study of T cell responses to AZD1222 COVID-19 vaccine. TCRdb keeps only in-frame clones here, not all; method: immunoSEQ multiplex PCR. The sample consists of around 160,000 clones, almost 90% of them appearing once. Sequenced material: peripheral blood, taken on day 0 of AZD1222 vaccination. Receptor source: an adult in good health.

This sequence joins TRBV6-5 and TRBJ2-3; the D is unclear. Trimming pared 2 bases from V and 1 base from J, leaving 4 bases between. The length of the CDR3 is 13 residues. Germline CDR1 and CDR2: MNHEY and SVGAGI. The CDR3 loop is CASSYEGTDTQYF. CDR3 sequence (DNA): TGTGCCAGCAGTTACGAGGGCACAGATACGCAGTATTTT.

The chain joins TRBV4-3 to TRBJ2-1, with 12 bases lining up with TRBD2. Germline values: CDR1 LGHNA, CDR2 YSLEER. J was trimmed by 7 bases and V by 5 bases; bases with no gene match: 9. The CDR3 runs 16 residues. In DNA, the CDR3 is TGCGCCAGCAGCGATGCTAGCGGGAGGGCCCGGAATGAGCAGTTCTTC. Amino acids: CASSDASGRARNEQFF.

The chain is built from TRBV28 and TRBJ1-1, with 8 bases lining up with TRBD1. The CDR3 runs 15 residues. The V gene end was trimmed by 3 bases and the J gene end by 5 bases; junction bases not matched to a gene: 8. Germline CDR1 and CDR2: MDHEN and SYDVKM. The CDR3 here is CASSLISGGETEAFF. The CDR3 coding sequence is TGTGCCAGCAGTTTGATATCAGGGGGCGAGACTGAAGCTTTCTTT.

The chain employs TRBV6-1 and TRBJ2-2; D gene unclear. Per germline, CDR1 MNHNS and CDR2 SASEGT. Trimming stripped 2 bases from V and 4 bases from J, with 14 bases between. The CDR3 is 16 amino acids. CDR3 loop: CASSETVGFSTGELFF. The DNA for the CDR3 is TGTGCCAGCAGTGAAACGGTTGGGTTTTCCACCGGGGAGCTGTTTTTT.

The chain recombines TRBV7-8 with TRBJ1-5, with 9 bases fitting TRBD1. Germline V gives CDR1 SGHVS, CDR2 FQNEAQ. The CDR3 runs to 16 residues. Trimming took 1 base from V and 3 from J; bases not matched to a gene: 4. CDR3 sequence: CASSLEGTGLNQPQHF. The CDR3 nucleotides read TGTGCCAGCAGCTTAGAAGGGACAGGGCTCAATCAGCCCCAGCATTTT.

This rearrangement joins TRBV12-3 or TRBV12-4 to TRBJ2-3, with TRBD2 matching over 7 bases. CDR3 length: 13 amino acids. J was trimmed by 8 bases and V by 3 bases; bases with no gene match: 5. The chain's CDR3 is CASSFLREGTQYF. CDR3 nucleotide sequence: TGTGCCAGCAGTTTTCTGAGGGAGGGTACGCAGTATTTT.

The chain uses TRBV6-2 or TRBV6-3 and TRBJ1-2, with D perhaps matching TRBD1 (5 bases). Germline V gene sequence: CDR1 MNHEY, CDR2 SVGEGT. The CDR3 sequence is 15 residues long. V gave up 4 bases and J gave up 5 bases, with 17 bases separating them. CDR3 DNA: TGTGCCAGCAGTTTCGGAGCGTTGGGGGAGTATGGCTACACCTTC. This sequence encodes CASSFGALGEYGYTF.

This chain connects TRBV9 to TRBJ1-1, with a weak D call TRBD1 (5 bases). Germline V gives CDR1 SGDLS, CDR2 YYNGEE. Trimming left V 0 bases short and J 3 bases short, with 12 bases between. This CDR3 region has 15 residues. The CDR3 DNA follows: TGTGCCAGCAGCGTAGGAGCCAGGGCGGACACTGAAGCTTTCTTT. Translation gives CASSVGARADTEAFF. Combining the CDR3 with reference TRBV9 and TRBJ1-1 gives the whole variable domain DSGVTQTPKHLITATGQRVTLRCSPRSGDLSVYWYQQSLDQGLQFLIQYYNGEERAKGNILERFSAQQFPDLHSELNLSSLELGDSALYFCASSVGARADTEAFFGQGTRLTVV.